Following are 20 T cell receptor beta chains from one sample sequenced in a study of post-analysis software for immune sequencing data. These receptors are not linked to any known antigen. Libraries were made from TCR beta cDNA, and they carried unique molecular identifiers. One entry per CDR3 protein, called by TCRdb with MiXCR from the PCR reads. The table has roughly 800,000 distinct CDR3 sequences, more than 45% seen once. Study-level points and caveats: Patients showed TRBV5-6, TRBV5-1 and TRBV20-1 among five TRBV segments more frequent than in controls.

Specimen: blood. The receptors were gathered from a girl aged 5-17 years with multiple sclerosis.

The chain has TRBV12-3 or TRBV12-4 and TRBJ2-5; 10 positions agree with TRBD1. The last part of the DNA fits TRBJ2-7 better; the J call may be wrong. The CDR3 length is 15 residues. Written as DNA, the CDR3 is TGTGCCAGCAGTTTACCCGGGACAGGGGCAGGCGAGCAGTACTTC. Its translation is CASSLPGTGAGEQYF.

This sequence joins TRBV12-3 or TRBV12-4 and TRBJ1-1; a possible D gene is TRBD1 (5 bases). The V gene lost 11 bases and the J gene lost 6 bases, with 19 bases spanning the gap. The length of the CDR3 is 13 residues. DNA of the CDR3: TGTGCCGGCATCGAGGGACCCGGGGCTGAAGCTTTCTTT. Its translation: CAGIEGPGAEAFF.

The rearrangement links TRBV3-1 to TRBJ1-1, with unresolved D. The CDR3 has 16 residues. Germline-derived CDR1 and CDR2 are LGHDT and YNNKEL (reference sequence). The germline V and J ends were trimmed by 0 bases and 0 bases, with 11 bases remaining between them. The CDR3 nucleotides read TGTGCCAGCAGCCAAGAGGCGGGGAGGGTGAACACTGAAGCTTTCTTT. The encoded protein is CASSQEAGRVNTEAFF.

This chain links TRBV6-4 with TRBJ1-2; maybe TRBD1 (6 bases). The V gene lost 4 bases and the J gene lost 5 bases, with 11 bases spanning the gap. CDR1 is MRHNA, CDR2 SNTAGT, per germline. CDR3 length: 13 amino acids. CDR3 protein: CASSAQQGYGYTF. The CDR3 region has the DNA TGTGCCAGCAGTGCACAACAGGGATATGGCTACACCTTC.

The V gene is TRBV27, the J gene TRBJ1-2, with TRBD1 matching 7 bases. J gave up 6 bases and V 0 bases, and 4 bases lay outside the gene matches. Per germline, CDR1 MNHEY and CDR2 SMNVEV (reference sequence). The length of the CDR3 is 14 residues. CDR3 DNA: TGTGCCAGCAGTTTATCCGGGACAGAAAATGGCTACACCTTC. This codes for CASSLSGTENGYTF.

The chain recombines TRBV29-1 with TRBJ2-3; 14 positions match TRBD2. The CDR3 consists of 16 residues. Trimming removed 2 bases from V and 4 bases from J; junction bases left unmatched: 5. Germline assignment: CDR1 SQVTM and CDR2 ANQGSEA. This CDR3 reads CSVEPVGLAGADTQYF. The CDR3 region has the DNA TGCAGCGTTGAACCCGTGGGACTAGCGGGAGCAGATACGCAGTATTTT.

This chain links TRBV29-1 with TRBJ1-2, with 7 bases lining up with TRBD1. J lost 4 bases, V lost 8 bases, and 10 bases had no gene match. Germline lookup yields CDR1 SQVTM and CDR2 ANQGSEA. This CDR3 is built from 13 residues. CDR3 protein: CSTVKQGTYGYTF. In DNA form, the CDR3 reads TGCAGCACAGTAAAACAGGGGACCTATGGCTACACCTTC.

The table lists this clonotype with a few counts. The genes are TRBV12-5 and TRBJ2-3; D remains ambiguous. The V end lost 7 bases, the J end lost 0 bases, and 11 bases lay between the germline ends. CDR1 and CDR2 (germline): LGHNT, FRNRAP. This CDR3 spans 14 amino acids. In nucleotides, the CDR3 is TGTGCTAGTGTTGCAGATTCTAGCACAGATACGCAGTATTTT. Protein: CASVADSSTDTQYF.

This sequence joins TRBV25-1 and TRBJ2-7; 9 bases are a match to TRBD1. The trim removed 6 bases at V and 0 bases at J, leaving 6 bases unmatched. The V gene's germline CDR1 is MGHDK and CDR2 SYGVNS. CDR3 length: 15 amino acids. The CDR3 DNA is TGTGCCAGCAGGGGGACAGGGCTAAGCTCCTACGAGCAGTACTTC. Encoded protein: CASRGTGLSSYEQYF.

The sample holds a few counts of this clonotype. The CDR3 region has the DNA TGCGCCAGCAGCTTGGAGGTCGGGGGAAATGGCTACACCTTC. Its protein product is CASSLEVGGNGYTF. V usage is TRBV5-1 and J usage is TRBJ1-2; weak D call: TRBD1 (5 bases). This CDR3 comprises 14 residues. The V and J ends lost 0 bases and 6 bases respectively, with 12 bases between them. Germline V CDR1 and CDR2: SGHRS, YFSETQ.

This clonotype was counted only a few times. The DNA for the CDR3 is TGTGCCAGCAGTGGGGGGGTCGGAGGAGCGGGAGAGACCCAGTACTTC. It yields the protein CASSGGVGGAGETQYF. The rearrangement links TRBV27 to TRBJ2-5; TRBD2 matches at 7 bases. Germline-derived CDR1 and CDR2 are MNHEY and SMNVEV (reference sequence). The J segment lost 4 bases and the V segment lost 5 bases, leaving 13 bases of the junction unmatched. The CDR3 sequence is 16 residues long.

This clonotype has more than one count but fewer than ten. This rearrangement joins TRBV7-3 to TRBJ2-3, with D perhaps being TRBD1 or TRBD2 (5 bases each). V shed 2 bases and J shed 4 bases, with 16 bases lying between them. The CDR3 consists of 16 residues. The germline V gene has CDR1 SGHTA and CDR2 FQGTGA. The CDR3 DNA sequence: TGTGCCAGCAGCTTAGCGGTTTTCCGGGACCCAGATACGCAGTATTTT. Amino acid sequence: CASSLAVFRDPDTQYF.

Turning to this clonotype: The germline gene is not matched at one end of the junction; a read error may be the cause. This chain uses TRBV24-1 with TRBJ2-4; TRBD1 matches at 10 bases. The J call is in doubt because the DNA end fits TRBJ2-7 better. CDR3 length: 15 residues. Looked up from germline, CDR1 is KGHDR and CDR2 is SFDVKD. The CDR3 region is CTTREPGQGLGEQYF. CDR3 nucleotide sequence: TGTACCACCAGGGAACCGGGACAGGGGTTAGGCGAGCAGTACTTC.

The chain joins TRBV5-6 to TRBJ2-1; 8 bases fit TRBD2. The CDR3 extends over 15 amino acids. The V segment lost 4 bases and the J segment 6 bases; nucleotides outside the gene matches: 9. Germline V gene sequence: CDR1 SGHDT, CDR2 YYEEEE. In DNA, the CDR3 is TGTGCCAGCAGCCCCCGGGTAGCGGGGCCCAATGAGCAGTTCTTC. Translated: CASSPRVAGPNEQFF.

Details on this clonotype: A much larger clonotype is one base distant, so this may be a read error. As the CDR3 is not closed by the conserved phenylalanine or tryptophan, this likely results from a read error. The V call is TRBV15, the J call TRBJ2-1; no clear D gene. This CDR3 is 15 amino acids long. Trimming removed 2 bases from V and 4 bases from J, with 12 bases in between. CDR1 is LNHNV and CDR2 is YYDKDF in the germline V gene (reference sequence). The CDR3, as DNA: TGTGCCACCAGCAGACCGACGGTGGGGTACAATGAGCAGTTCTTA. It yields the protein CATSRPTVGYNEQFL.

About this clonotype itself: A junction boundary mismatches the germline segment, possibly from a read error. CDR3 in DNA: TGTGCCAACAGTGCAGCGACGGGCTACGAGCAGTACTTC. Protein product: CANSAATGYEQYF. The chain joins TRBV6-1 to TRBJ2-7; D ambiguous. The germline CDR1 and CDR2 sequences are MNHNS and SASEGT. CDR3 length: 13 residues.

The chain recombines TRBV5-1 with TRBJ2-5, with 11 bases identical to TRBD2. The CDR3 spans 16 residues. V trimming: 3 bases; J trimming: 2 bases; junction bases outside the gene matches: 6. Germline V gives CDR1 SGHRS, CDR2 YFSETQ. CDR3 sequence: CASSSLAGGGQETQYF. In DNA, the CDR3 is TGCGCCAGCAGCTCCTTAGCGGGAGGGGGACAAGAGACCCAGTACTTC. The full variable domain, completed using reference TRBV5-1 and TRBJ2-5, is KAGVTQTPRYLIKTRGQQVTLSCSPISGHRSVSWYQQTPGQGLQFLFEYFSETQRNKGNFPGRFSGRQFSNSRSEMNVSTLELGDSALYLCASSSLAGGGQETQYFGPGTRLLVL.

As DNA, the CDR3 is TGTGCCAGCAATCAACTAGCGGGAGGCCGGGAGTACTTC. It is translated as CASNQLAGGREYF. The chain uses TRBV12-3 or TRBV12-4 and TRBJ2-7, with 12 bases matching TRBD2. The CDR3 is 13 amino acids. V trimming: 7 bases; J trimming: 11 bases; junction bases outside the gene matches: 9.

The V gene is TRBV4-1, the J gene TRBJ2-3; perhaps TRBD2 as D (6 bases). Germline V gene data show CDR1 as MGHRA and CDR2 as YSYEKL. CDR3 length: 16 amino acids. With 4 bases removed from V and 3 bases from J, the gap between germline ends came to 17 bases. The CDR3 loop reads CASSPGPGSGTDTQYF. In DNA, the CDR3 is TGCGCCAGCAGCCCGGGCCCCGGGAGCGGGACAGATACGCAGTATTTT.

The sample holds many counts of this clonotype. This rearrangement joins TRBV7-2 to TRBJ2-7; a weak D match, TRBD2 (5 bases). Germline CDR1 is SGHTA and CDR2 is FQGNSA. Trimming removed 6 bases at V and 3 bases at J, with 15 bases between. The CDR3 has 14 residues. The CDR3 reads CASSDVGISYEQYF. The CDR3 bases are TGTGCCAGCAGTGACGTCGGGATTAGCTACGAGCAGTACTTC.